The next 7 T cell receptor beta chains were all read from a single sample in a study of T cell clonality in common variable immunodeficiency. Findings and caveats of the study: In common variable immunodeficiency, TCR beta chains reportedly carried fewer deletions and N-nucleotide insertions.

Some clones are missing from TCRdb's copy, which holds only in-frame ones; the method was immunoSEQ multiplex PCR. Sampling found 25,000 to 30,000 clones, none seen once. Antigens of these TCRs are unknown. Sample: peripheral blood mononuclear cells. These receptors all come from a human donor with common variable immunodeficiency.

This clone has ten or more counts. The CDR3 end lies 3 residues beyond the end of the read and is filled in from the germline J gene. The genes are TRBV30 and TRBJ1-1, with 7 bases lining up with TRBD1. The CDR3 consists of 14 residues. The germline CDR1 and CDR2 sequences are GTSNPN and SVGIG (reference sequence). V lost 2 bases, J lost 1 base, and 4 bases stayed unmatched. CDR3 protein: CAWSKGTANTEAFF. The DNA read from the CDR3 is TGTGCCTGGAGTAAAGGGACAGCGAACACTGAA. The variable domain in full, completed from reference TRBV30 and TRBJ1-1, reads SQTIHQWPATLVQPVGSPLSLECTVEGTSNPNLYWYRQAAGRGLQLLFYSVGIGQISSEVPQNLSASRPQDRQFILSSKKLLLSDSGFYLCAWSKGTANTEAFFGQGTRLTVV.

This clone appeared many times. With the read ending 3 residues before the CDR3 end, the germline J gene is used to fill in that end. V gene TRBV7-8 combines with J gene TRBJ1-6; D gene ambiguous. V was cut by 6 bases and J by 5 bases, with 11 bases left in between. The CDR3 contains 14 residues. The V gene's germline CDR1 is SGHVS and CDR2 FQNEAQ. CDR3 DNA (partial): TGTGCCAGCAGGAGTGGCAGCGATAATTCACCC. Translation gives CASRSGSDNSP. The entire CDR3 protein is CASRSGSDNSPLHF.

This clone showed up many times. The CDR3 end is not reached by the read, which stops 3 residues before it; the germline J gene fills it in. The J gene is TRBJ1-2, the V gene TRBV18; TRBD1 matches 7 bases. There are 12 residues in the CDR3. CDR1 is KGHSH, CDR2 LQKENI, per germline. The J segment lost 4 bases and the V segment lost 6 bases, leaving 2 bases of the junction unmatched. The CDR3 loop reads CASSGQFYGYTF. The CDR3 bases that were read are TGTGCCAGCTCGGGACAGTTCTATGGC.

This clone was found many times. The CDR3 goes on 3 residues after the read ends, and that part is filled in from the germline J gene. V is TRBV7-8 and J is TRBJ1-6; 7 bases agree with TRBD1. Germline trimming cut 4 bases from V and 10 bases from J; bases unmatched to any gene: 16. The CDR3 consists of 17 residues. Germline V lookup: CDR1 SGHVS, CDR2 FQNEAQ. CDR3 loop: CASSSRGEGARASPLHF. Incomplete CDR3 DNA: TGTGCCAGCAGCTCGCGAGGGGAGGGGGCGAGGGCGTCACCC.

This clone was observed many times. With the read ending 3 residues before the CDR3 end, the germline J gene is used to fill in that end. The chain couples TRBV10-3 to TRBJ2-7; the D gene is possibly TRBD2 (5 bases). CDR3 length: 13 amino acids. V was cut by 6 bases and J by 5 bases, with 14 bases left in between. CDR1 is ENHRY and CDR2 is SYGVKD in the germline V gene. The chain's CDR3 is CAISLAGSDEQYF. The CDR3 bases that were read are TGTGCCATCAGCCTCGCGGGCTCTGACGAG.

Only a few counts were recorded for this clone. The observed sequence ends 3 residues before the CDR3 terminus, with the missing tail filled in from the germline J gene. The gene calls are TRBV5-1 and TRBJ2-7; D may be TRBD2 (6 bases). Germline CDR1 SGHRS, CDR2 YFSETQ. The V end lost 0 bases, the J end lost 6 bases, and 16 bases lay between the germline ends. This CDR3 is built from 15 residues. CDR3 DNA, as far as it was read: TGCGCCAGCAGCTTGGCTATGGCGGGAATTCTCGAG. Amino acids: CASSLAMAGILE. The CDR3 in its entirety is CASSLAMAGILEQYF.

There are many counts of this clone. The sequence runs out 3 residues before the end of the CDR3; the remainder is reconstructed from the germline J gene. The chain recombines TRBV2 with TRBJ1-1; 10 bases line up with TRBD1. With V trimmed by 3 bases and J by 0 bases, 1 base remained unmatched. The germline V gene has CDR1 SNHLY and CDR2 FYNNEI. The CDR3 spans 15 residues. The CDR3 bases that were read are TGTGCCAGCAGTGAGGGACAGGGGATGAACACTGAA. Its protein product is CASSEGQGMNTE. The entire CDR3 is CASSEGQGMNTEAFF.